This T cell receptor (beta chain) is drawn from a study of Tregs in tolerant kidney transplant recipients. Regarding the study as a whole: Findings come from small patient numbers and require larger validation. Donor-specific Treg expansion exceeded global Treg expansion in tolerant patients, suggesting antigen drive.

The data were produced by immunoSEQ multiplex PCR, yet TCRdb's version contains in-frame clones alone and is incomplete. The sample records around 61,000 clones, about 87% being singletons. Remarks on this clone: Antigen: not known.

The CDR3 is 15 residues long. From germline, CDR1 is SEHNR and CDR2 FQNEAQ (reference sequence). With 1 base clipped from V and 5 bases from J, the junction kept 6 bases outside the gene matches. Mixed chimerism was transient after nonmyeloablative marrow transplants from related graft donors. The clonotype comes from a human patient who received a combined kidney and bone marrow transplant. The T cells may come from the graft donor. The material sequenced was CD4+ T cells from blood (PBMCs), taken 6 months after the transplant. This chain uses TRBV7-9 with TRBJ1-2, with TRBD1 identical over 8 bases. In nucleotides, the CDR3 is TGTGCCAGCAGCTTAGGAGGGACAGGAGGATATGGCTACACCTTC. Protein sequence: CASSLGGTGGYGYTF.